The 24 T cell receptor beta chains below all came from one sample that was sequenced in a study of cytomegalovirus exposure and HLA in healthy donors. A multiplex PCR was run with 60 Vbeta primers and 13 Jbeta primers. Data came from immunoSEQ multiplex PCR; TCRdb stores just in-frame clones and leaves some out. The sample holds about 170,000 clones, roughly 80% seen once. The sequenced sample was PBMCs. Receptors were obtained from a woman in her fifties or sixties in good health and CMV-seropositive.

The chain has TRBV23-1 and TRBJ1-2; tentative D call: TRBD1 (6 bases). TRBV23-1 is designated an ORF whose function remains uncertain. The CDR3 consists of 13 residues. V was pared by 6 bases and J by 4 bases, with 12 bases between. The CDR3 DNA reads as TGCGCCAGCAGGGACAGTGGGGTCTATGGCTACACCTTC. As protein: CASRDSGVYGYTF.

The rearrangement uses TRBV11-3 and TRBJ2-1; D ambiguous. Germline V CDR1 and CDR2: SGHNT, YENEEA. This CDR3 comprises 11 residues. The V gene lost 3 bases and the J gene lost 9 bases, with 6 bases spanning the gap. In DNA form, the CDR3 reads TGTGCCAGCAGCTTGTCAGGTGAGCAGTTCTTC. As protein: CASSLSGEQFF. Full variable domain (remainder filled in from reference TRBV11-3 and TRBJ2-1): EAGVVQSPRYKIIEKKQPVAFWCNPISGHNTLYWYLQNLGQGPELLIRYENEEAVDDSQLPKDRFSAERLKGVDSTLKIQPAELGDSAVYLCASSLSGEQFFGPGTRLTVL.

The chain has TRBV18 and TRBJ1-1; TRBD1 might be the D (5 bases). CDR1 is KGHSH, CDR2 LQKENI, per germline. This CDR3 has 15 residues. V gave up 2 bases and J gave up 0 bases, with 10 bases separating them. The CDR3: CASSPAGPMNTEAFF. The CDR3 DNA reads as TGTGCCAGCTCACCAGCGGGGCCGATGAACACTGAAGCTTTCTTT.

V and J are TRBV5-1 and TRBJ2-1, with 7 bases fitting TRBD1. Germline V gene lookup returns CDR1 SGHRS and CDR2 YFSETQ. There are 15 residues in the CDR3. V lost 2 bases, J lost 5 bases, and 7 bases stayed unmatched. The CDR3 DNA reads TGCGCCAGCAGCTTACGACAGGGCACCAACAATGAGCAGTTCTTC. Translated: CASSLRQGTNNEQFF.

In its sample, this clone was seen a few times. The chain has TRBV7-3 and TRBJ2-7; D remains unclear. This CDR3 is 13 amino acids long. V gave up 0 bases and J gave up 3 bases, with 6 bases separating them. Germline CDR1 reads SGHTA; CDR2 reads FQGTGA. The CDR3 here is CASSLTRLYEQYF. CDR3 sequence (DNA): TGTGCCAGCAGCTTAACCAGACTCTACGAGCAGTACTTC.

The gene calls are TRBV27 and TRBJ2-1; 7 positions match TRBD1. Losses at the gene ends were 5 bases for V and 4 bases for J; bases not matched to a gene: 11. CDR1 and CDR2 (germline): MNHEY, SMNVEV (reference sequence). The CDR3 spans 16 residues. The CDR3 DNA reads TGTGCCAGCAGTCGACAGGGACCAACGGGGTACAATGAGCAGTTCTTC. Translating it yields CASSRQGPTGYNEQFF.

The gene calls are TRBV27 and TRBJ2-1, with 9 bases matching TRBD2. V shed 4 bases, J shed 4 bases, and the junction held 8 bases outside the gene matches. This CDR3 is 16 amino acids long. Germline lookup yields CDR1 MNHEY and CDR2 SMNVEV (reference sequence). The CDR3 spells CASSSWTSETYNEQFF. CDR3 sequence (DNA): TGTGCCAGCAGTTCTTGGACTAGCGAGACTTACAATGAGCAGTTCTTC.

The genes are TRBV6-1 and TRBJ1-3, with D possibly TRBD1 on 6 matching bases. V was clipped by 2 bases and J by 2 bases, with 10 bases between them. The CDR3 covers 15 residues. The germline CDR1 and CDR2 sequences are MNHNS and SASEGT. CDR3 residues: CASSESGGAGNTIYF. The CDR3 DNA sequence: TGTGCCAGCAGTGAATCGGGGGGCGCTGGAAACACCATATATTTT.

The CDR3 bases are TGTGCCAGCAGCCCGGATTCAGGTTTCATTATCTCCTACGAGCAGTACTTC. It encodes CASSPDSGFIISYEQYF. The rearrangement links TRBV7-2 to TRBJ2-7; D is unresolved. This CDR3 spans 17 amino acids. Germline V gene lookup returns CDR1 SGHTA and CDR2 FQGNSA. Trimming removed 5 bases from V and 0 bases from J, with 20 bases in between.

This CDR3 is CASSLGGLAANEQFF. The DNA of the CDR3 is TGTGCCAGCAGCTTAGGAGGACTAGCGGCGAATGAGCAGTTCTTC. This chain links TRBV7-2 with TRBJ2-1; 10 bases agree with TRBD2. The ends lost 1 base at V and 7 bases at J; junction bases unmatched: 4. The CDR3 length is 15 residues. Germline V gives CDR1 SGHTA, CDR2 FQGNSA.

This chain links TRBV30 with TRBJ2-7, with 7 bases that match TRBD1. The CDR3 has 14 residues. V lost 3 bases and J lost 0; bases outside the gene matches: 5. In germline, CDR1 is GTSNPN, CDR2 SVGIG (reference sequence). CDR3 nucleotides: TGTGCCTGGAGGAACAGGGGAAGCTCCTACGAGCAGTACTTC. This codes for CAWRNRGSSYEQYF.

The V gene is TRBV20-1, the J gene TRBJ2-1; D is unclear. The CDR3 length is 9 residues. In germline, CDR1 is DFQATT, CDR2 SNEGSKA (reference sequence). V was clipped by 6 bases and J by 9 bases, with 6 bases between them. The CDR3 here is CSATVEQFF. CDR3 DNA: TGCAGTGCCACAGTTGAGCAGTTCTTC.

This chain links TRBV30 with TRBJ1-1; D is unclear. This CDR3 is 12 amino acids long. Trimming removed 2 bases at V and 1 base at J, with 5 bases between. Germline V gives CDR1 GTSNPN, CDR2 SVGIG (reference sequence). Here the CDR3 DNA reads TGTGCCTGGAGTCTGTCGAACACTGAAGCTTTCTTT. Protein sequence: CAWSLSNTEAFF.

The rearrangement joins TRBV14 to TRBJ2-7; 7 nucleotides align to TRBD1. The CDR3 covers 13 residues. Germline V gene data show CDR1 as SGHDN and CDR2 as FVKESK. Losses at the gene ends were 4 bases for V and 3 bases for J; bases not matched to a gene: 3. The CDR3: CASSLGTVYEQYF. The CDR3 bases are TGTGCCAGCAGCCTCGGGACAGTCTACGAGCAGTACTTC.

The chain is built from TRBV2 and TRBJ1-2; 12 bases agree with TRBD1. Germline CDR1 SNHLY, CDR2 FYNNEI. The CDR3 length is 15 residues. The trim removed 5 bases at V and 6 bases at J, leaving 7 bases unmatched. CDR3 sequence reads: CASSLGTGGRDGYTF. The CDR3 coding sequence is TGTGCCAGCAGTTTGGGGACAGGGGGCCGGGATGGCTACACCTTC. Looking up the rest from reference TRBV2 and TRBJ1-2 gives the full variable domain: EPEVTQTPSHQVTQMGQEVILRCVPISNHLYFYWYRQILGQKVEFLVSFYNNEISEKSEIFDDQFSVERPDGSNFTLKIRSTKLEDSAMYFCASSLGTGGRDGYTFGSGTRLTVV.

This chain links TRBV19 with TRBJ1-2, with 8 bases lining up with TRBD1. V was pared by 3 bases and J by 1 base, with 4 bases of the junction left unmatched. CDR1 is LNHDA, CDR2 SQIVND, per germline (reference sequence). The CDR3 runs 15 residues. CDR3 in DNA: TGTGCCAGTAGTATGCAGGGGGCGCGTAACTATGGCTACACCTTC. This gives the protein CASSMQGARNYGYTF.

The table lists this clone with a count of one. V and J are TRBV14 and TRBJ2-7, with D possibly matching TRBD1 (5 bases). The V and J ends lost 4 bases and 3 bases respectively, with 16 bases between them. In germline, CDR1 is SGHDN, CDR2 FVKESK. CDR3 length equals 15 residues. The CDR3 region is CASSLIMGPLYEQYF. The CDR3 DNA reads as TGTGCCAGCAGCCTTATCATGGGGCCACTCTACGAGCAGTACTTC.

The chain has TRBV19 and TRBJ1-1; TRBD1 aligns across 8 bases. Germline CDR1 and CDR2: LNHDA and SQIVND (reference sequence). The CDR3 is made up of 18 amino acids. The V and J ends lost 5 bases and 0 bases, in that order; junction bases with no gene match: 14. CDR3 coding DNA: TGTGCCAGTAGTCCCCAATGGGGCAGGGGGCGAATGAACACTGAAGCTTTCTTT. As protein: CASSPQWGRGRMNTEAFF.

The chain couples TRBV5-8 to TRBJ1-2, with 9 bases fitting TRBD1. The CDR3 has 15 amino acids. Per the germline V gene, CDR1 is SGHTS and CDR2 is YDEGEE. Trimming removed 2 bases from V and 0 bases from J; junction bases left unmatched: 2. The chain's CDR3 is CASSLGQGPNYGYTF. As DNA, the CDR3 is TGTGCCAGCAGCTTAGGACAGGGGCCTAACTATGGCTACACCTTC.

Regarding this clone: Germline is not matched at one junction end, which may reflect a read error. This sequence joins TRBV5-1 and TRBJ2-1, with TRBD2 matching over 9 bases. The CDR3 sequence is 15 residues long. The V gene's germline CDR1 is SGHRS and CDR2 YFSETQ. The DNA of the CDR3 is TGCGCCAGAAGCTTTAGCGGGAGCTCCTACAATGAGCAGTTCTTC. Its protein product is CARSFSGSSYNEQFF.

The sample holds a few counts of this clone. The CDR3 loop reads CASKEIAQGNNEQFF. CDR3 sequence (DNA): TGTGCCAGCAAAGAAATCGCACAGGGGAACAATGAGCAGTTCTTC. V is TRBV2 and J is TRBJ2-1; 7 bases map to TRBD1. The CDR3 runs to 15 residues. CDR1 is SNHLY and CDR2 is FYNNEI in the germline V gene. V was clipped by 7 bases and J by 5 bases; unmatched bases: 11.

This clone was observed a few times. The rearrangement joins TRBV7-6 to TRBJ2-2; 8 positions agree with TRBD1. The CDR3 length is 14 residues. Germline lookup yields CDR1 SGHVS and CDR2 FNYEAQ. J was trimmed by 7 bases and V by 5 bases; bases with no gene match: 6. The CDR3 loop is CASSADRDGGELFF. The CDR3, as DNA: TGTGCCAGCAGCGCGGACAGGGACGGCGGGGAGCTGTTTTTT.

This clone was seen just once. The chain links TRBV28 to TRBJ1-4; 9 bases are a match to TRBD1. V trimming: 6 bases; J trimming: 4 bases; junction bases outside the gene matches: 6. The CDR3 is 15 residues long. Germline-derived CDR1 and CDR2 are MDHEN and SYDVKM. DNA for the CDR3: TGTGCCAGCAGGTACCCGGGACAGGGTAATGAAAAACTGTTTTTT. As protein: CASRYPGQGNEKLFF.

The chain carries TRBV28 and TRBJ2-5, with D maybe TRBD1 (6 bases). CDR1 is MDHEN, CDR2 SYDVKM, per germline. The CDR3 consists of 13 residues. V gave up 5 bases and J gave up 5 bases, with 12 bases separating them. In DNA form, the CDR3 reads TGTGCCAGCAGTCCAGGGGCTGTCGAGACCCAGTACTTC. Its translation is CASSPGAVETQYF. Full variable domain (missing parts from reference TRBV28 and TRBJ2-5): DVKVTQSSRYLVKRTGEKVFLECVQDMDHENMFWYRQDPGLGLRLIYFSYDVKMKEKGDIPEGYSVSREKKERFSLILESASTNQTSMYLCASSPGAVETQYFGPGTRLLVL.